Below, 11 T cell receptor beta chains from the same sample are listed, as sequenced in a study of blood T cells in healthy people across ages. Primed by a sample-barcoded 5' primer and a J-beta primer mix, a second PCR proceeded for roughly 7 to 12 cycles. TCRdb re-analysed the 5' RACE reads in MiXCR, keeping a single row per CDR3 protein. The sample includes some 1.4 million distinct CDR3 sequences, about 40% of them seen just once. Sequenced: blood. The receptors here all came from a woman in her late teens or twenties in good health.

This CDR3 is CASKHSPVNEKLFF. CDR3 in DNA: TGTGCCAGCAAGCACTCGCCCGTAAATGAAAAACTGTTTTTT. The V call is TRBV6-6, the J call TRBJ1-4; D unclear. Germline V gives CDR1 MNHNY, CDR2 SVGAGI (reference sequence). Trimming removed 7 bases from V and 5 bases from J, with 14 bases in between. The CDR3 is made up of 14 amino acids.

This clonotype turned up a few times. This chain joins TRBV9 and TRBJ2-5, with D perhaps being TRBD1 or TRBD2 (5 bases each). The length of the CDR3 is 15 residues. The V end was cut by 0 bases, the J end by 4 bases, with 13 bases between. Germline V gene lookup returns CDR1 SGDLS and CDR2 YYNGEE. The DNA for the CDR3 is TGTGCCAGCAGCGTAGCAACGGGGCCGGGAGAGACCCAGTACTTC. As protein: CASSVATGPGETQYF. Supplemented by reference TRBV9 and TRBJ2-5, the full variable domain reads DSGVTQTPKHLITATGQRVTLRCSPRSGDLSVYWYQQSLDQGLQFLIQYYNGEERAKGNILERFSAQQFPDLHSELNLSSLELGDSALYFCASSVATGPGETQYFGPGTRLLVL.

The CDR3 sequence is CAGGSGGTQYF. Written as DNA, the CDR3 is TGTGCCGGGGGAAGCGGGGGGACCCAGTACTTC. The chain is built from TRBV30 and TRBJ2-5; 8 nucleotides line up with TRBD2. From germline, CDR1 is GTSNPN and CDR2 SVGIG (reference sequence). Unmatched junction bases numbered 6, after V lost 8 bases and J lost 7 bases. The CDR3 sequence is 11 residues long. Complete variable domain (other parts from reference TRBV30 and TRBJ2-5): SQTIHQWPATLVQPVGSPLSLECTVEGTSNPNLYWYRQAAGRGLQLLFYSVGIGQISSEVPQNLSASRPQDRQFILSSKKLLLSDSGFYLCAGGSGGTQYFGPGTRLLVL.

Of note for this clonotype: At one of its ends the junction is not consistent with the germline gene, which may arise from a read error. CDR3 sequence (DNA): TGTGCCGGCAGTCCTCCCGGTTGGCAAAACATTCAGTACTTC. It yields the protein CAGSPPGWQNIQYF. The chain joins TRBV28 to TRBJ2-4; no definite D call. Germline lookup yields CDR1 MDHEN and CDR2 SYDVKM. The CDR3 is 14 residues long.

This chain connects TRBV20-1 to TRBJ2-1; TRBD2 aligns across 7 bases. The CDR3 runs 15 residues. V shed 5 bases and J 6 bases; nucleotides not matched to a gene: 13. Germline V gene lookup returns CDR1 DFQATT and CDR2 SNEGSKA (reference sequence). CDR3 protein: CSAYRAGSGGNEQFF. The CDR3 nucleotides are TGCAGTGCTTATCGAGCGGGATCGGGTGGCAATGAGCAGTTCTTC.

A few counts support this clonotype. The chain is built from TRBV5-1 and TRBJ2-5, with D possibly matching TRBD2 (7 bases). The germline V gene encodes CDR1 SGHRS and CDR2 YFSETQ. Trimming took 2 bases from V and 11 from J, leaving 16 bases between them. This CDR3 has 13 amino acids. CDR3 protein: CASSLAGQNKQYF. CDR3 nucleotide sequence: TGCGCCAGCAGCTTAGCGGGACAAAACAAGCAGTACTTC. Variable domain in full (rest from reference TRBV5-1 and TRBJ2-5): KAGVTQTPRYLIKTRGQQVTLSCSPISGHRSVSWYQQTPGQGLQFLFEYFSETQRNKGNFPGRFSGRQFSNSRSEMNVSTLELGDSALYLCASSLAGQNKQYFGPGTRLLVL.

The chain couples TRBV27 to TRBJ1-2, with a weak D call TRBD1 (5 bases). V was cut by 6 bases and J by 5 bases, with 16 bases left in between. Germline CDR1 MNHEY, CDR2 SMNVEV (reference sequence). This CDR3 spans 14 amino acids. CDR3: CASSLAQTGYGYTF. The CDR3 region has the DNA TGTGCCAGCAGCCTCGCCCAAACAGGTTATGGCTACACCTTC.

The rearrangement uses TRBV7-9 and TRBJ1-4, with 8 positions matching TRBD1. There are 14 residues in the CDR3. CDR1 and CDR2 from the germline V gene are SEHNR and FQNEAQ (reference sequence). Trimming cost V 2 bases and J 7 bases; bases outside gene matches: 3. The chain's CDR3 is CASSLPQGGEKLFF. For the CDR3, the DNA is TGTGCCAGCAGCTTACCACAGGGGGGTGAAAAACTGTTTTTT. Full variable domain (remainder filled in from reference TRBV7-9 and TRBJ1-4): DTGVSQNPRHKITKRGQNVTFRCDPISEHNRLYWYRQTLGQGPEFLTYFQNEAQLEKSRLLSDRFSAERPKGSFSTLEIQRTEQGDSAMYLCASSLPQGGEKLFFGSGTQLSVL.

This sequence joins TRBV2 and TRBJ2-7; D tentatively reads TRBD1 or TRBD2 (5 bases each). The CDR3 totals 15 residues. CDR1 is SNHLY, CDR2 FYNNEI, per germline. The V gene lost 1 base and the J gene lost 3 bases, with 13 bases spanning the gap. Written as DNA, the CDR3 is TGTGCCAGCAGTGAAGATGGCAGGGAGATCTACGAGCAGTACTTC. This encodes CASSEDGREIYEQYF.

Only a few counts were recorded for this clonotype. The rearrangement joins TRBV27 to TRBJ2-3, with D perhaps being TRBD1 or TRBD2 (5 bases each). CDR1 and CDR2 from the germline V gene are MNHEY and SMNVEV (reference sequence). The CDR3 has 14 amino acids. The V end was cut by 5 bases, the J end by 4 bases, with 13 bases between. The CDR3 reads CASSPWGIADTQYF. CDR3 coding DNA: TGTGCCAGCAGTCCCTGGGGGATCGCAGATACGCAGTATTTT.

V is TRBV10-3 and J is TRBJ2-7; tentatively, D is TRBD1 (6 bases). V shed 10 bases and J shed 3 bases, with 16 bases lying between them. The CDR3 is made up of 13 amino acids. Germline lookup yields CDR1 ENHRY and CDR2 SYGVKD. The DNA for the CDR3 is TGTGCCACTATACCAGGGGTTAGCTACGAGCAGTACTTC. Residues: CATIPGVSYEQYF.